This TCR beta chain was sequenced for a study of blood T cell repertoires in COVID-19. As for the study in general: The United States, Italy and Spain supplied acute and convalescent COVID-19 samples. PBMCs, B-cell-depleted T cells, or T cells provided the cDNA or gDNA that made up the material.

Germline-derived CDR1 and CDR2 are MNHEY and SMNVEV (reference sequence). The V end was cut by 5 bases, the J end by 4 bases, with 20 bases between. This CDR3 comprises 16 residues. TCRdb's copy holds only in-frame clones and misses some; the assay was immunoSEQ multiplex PCR. Of about 88,000 clones listed, around 90% are singletons. Sample: peripheral blood. The sequence came from a human donor with active COVID-19. The donor label of this sample is uncertain. V gene TRBV27 combines with J gene TRBJ1-2, with D perhaps matching TRBD1 (6 bases). In DNA, the CDR3 is TGTGCCAGCAGTCTGACATTTCGGACAGTCCCCTATGGCTACACCTTC. Encoded protein: CASSLTFRTVPYGYTF.